This T cell receptor (beta chain) appears in the sequencing data of a study of shared clonotypes between healthy human individuals. At the level of the study: For every donor, three CD4 naive, three CD4 memory, two CD8 naive and one CD8 memory plates were used.

Among the donors, all were Caucasian adults who lived in Nashville, Tennessee. Worth noting for this clone: Its antigen is currently unknown.

Whole-study findings and limits: Several donors held about 5.1% of naive CD4 clonotypes in common.

The table came from immunoSEQ multiplex PCR; TCRdb's copy has only in-frame clones and leaves some out. The sample contains about 1 million clones, around 74% of which appear only once. The specimen was memory CD4+ T cells sorted from blood. The subset here: CD45RA-negative fraction. The TCR was taken from a man younger than 35 in good health.

CDR3 region: CASGTGGTYEQYF. In nucleotides, the CDR3 is TGTGCCAGCGGGACAGGGGGAACCTACGAGCAGTACTTC. The chain is built from TRBV28 and TRBJ2-7; 11 nucleotides match TRBD1. CDR3 size: 13 residues. CDR1 and CDR2 from the germline V gene are MDHEN and SYDVKM. V dropped 8 bases and J dropped 2; count of bases not matched to a gene: 2.